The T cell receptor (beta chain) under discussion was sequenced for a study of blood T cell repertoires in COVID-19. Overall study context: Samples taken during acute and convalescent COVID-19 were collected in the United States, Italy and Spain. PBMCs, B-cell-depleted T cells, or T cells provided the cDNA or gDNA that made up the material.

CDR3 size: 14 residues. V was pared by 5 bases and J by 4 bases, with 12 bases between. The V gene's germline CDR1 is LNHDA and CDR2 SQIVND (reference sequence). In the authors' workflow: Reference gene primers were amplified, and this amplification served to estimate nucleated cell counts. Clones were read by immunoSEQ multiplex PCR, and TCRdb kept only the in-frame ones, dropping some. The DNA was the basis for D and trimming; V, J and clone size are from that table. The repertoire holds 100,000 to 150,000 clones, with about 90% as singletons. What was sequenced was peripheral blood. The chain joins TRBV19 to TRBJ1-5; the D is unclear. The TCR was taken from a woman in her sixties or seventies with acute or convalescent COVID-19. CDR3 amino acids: CASSSASPNQPQHF. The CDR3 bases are TGTGCCAGTAGTTCGGCTAGTCCGAATCAGCCCCAGCATTTT.